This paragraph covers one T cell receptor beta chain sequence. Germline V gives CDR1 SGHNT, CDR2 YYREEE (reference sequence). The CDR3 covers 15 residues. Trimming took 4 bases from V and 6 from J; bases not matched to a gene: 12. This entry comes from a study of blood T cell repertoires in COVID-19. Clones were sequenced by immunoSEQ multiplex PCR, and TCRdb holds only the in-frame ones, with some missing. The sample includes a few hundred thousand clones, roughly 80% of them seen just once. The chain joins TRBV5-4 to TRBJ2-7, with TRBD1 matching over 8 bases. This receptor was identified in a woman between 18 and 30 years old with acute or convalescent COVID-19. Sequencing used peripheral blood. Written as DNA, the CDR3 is TGTGCCAGCAGCCTAGCCGGCAGACAGGGGTCCGAGCAGTACTTC. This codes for CASSLAGRQGSEQYF.